This T cell receptor (beta chain) was obtained from a study of graft-versus-host responses after intestinal transplantation. Responders that carried the CFSE label, some 200,000 of them, were plated with some 200,000 irradiated, violet-dye-labeled stimulator cells. Researchers sorted proliferating CFSE-low CD3+CD4+ and CD3+CD8+ responders once the reaction had finished. Clones were sequenced by immunoSEQ multiplex PCR, and TCRdb holds only the in-frame ones, with some missing. The sample includes 11,000 to 15,000 clones, under 40% of them seen just once. Germline values: CDR1 MDHEN, CDR2 SYDVKM. The CDR3 contains 13 residues. Between the trimmed V and J ends, which lost 6 bases and 6 bases, there was a span of 15 bases. This clone was counted a single time. Broader study findings: Detection of GvH clones occurred in recipient marrow, and some had their first appearance in ileum or blood.

This clonotype was obtained from a human patient who received an intestinal transplant. The material was alloreactive CD8+ T cells from a mixed lymphocyte reaction culture, obtained before intestinal transplant. Subset reported: CFSE-low proliferating T cells sorted from roughly 6-day pre-transplant mixed lymphocyte reaction (GvH or HvG direction). The chain combines TRBV28 with TRBJ2-7, with D possibly matching TRBD2 (5 bases). The CDR3 DNA is TGTGCCAGCAGCCTCGGCATCCGGGGCGAGCAGTACTTC. This translates into CASSLGIRGEQYF.